This T cell receptor (beta chain) was recovered during a study of blood T cell repertoires in COVID-19. Study background: Whether acute or convalescent, the COVID-19 samples came from the United States, Italy and Spain.

The study drew participants aged about 18 to 95 years from fewer than 30 US areas. Participants were placed into cohorts based on the clinical history they reported. The sample holds one count of this clone. V was clipped by 3 bases and J by 5 bases, with 14 bases between them. The germline V gene has CDR1 SEHNR and CDR2 FQNEAQ (reference sequence). This CDR3 comprises 15 residues. Authors' processing steps: Estimates of nucleated cell counts were drawn from the amplification of reference gene primers. Profiled with immunoSEQ multiplex PCR; TCRdb holds only in-frame clones, not every one. V and J calls and clone size come straight from that table; D and trimming were deduced from the DNA. The profile shows roughly 250,000 clones, 87% of them singletons.

This chain joins TRBV7-9 and TRBJ1-5; D gene unclear. The clonotype originates from a woman in her 30s with acute COVID-19. What was sequenced was PBMCs or T cells enriched from blood (not recorded which). In nucleotides, the CDR3 is TGTGCCAGCAGCTTTTCGGGGAATGTCGATCAGCCCCAGCATTTT. Amino acids: CASSFSGNVDQPQHF.